These 20 T cell receptor beta chains were sequenced from one sample in a study of OX40 agonist ivuxolimab in advanced cancers. The repertoire was sequenced with immunoSEQ multiplex PCR; TCRdb's copy has only in-frame clones and lacks some. In the table there are more than 90,000 clones, roughly four fifths of which are singletons. Here the sequenced sample was CD4+ or CD8+ T cells sorted from blood, taken in a trial of the OX40 agonist ivuxolimab. All receptors come from an adult with an advanced solid tumor such as melanoma, head and neck, liver or kidney cancer.

This sequence joins TRBV10-3 and TRBJ1-1, with D unclear. Germline loops: CDR1 ENHRY, CDR2 SYGVKD. This CDR3 region has 13 residues. Trimming pared 3 bases from V and 0 bases from J, leaving 5 bases between. The DNA of the CDR3 is TGTGCCATCAGTGACCGCCTGAACACTGAAGCTTTCTTT. This encodes CAISDRLNTEAFF.

The V call is TRBV29-1, the J call TRBJ2-1; D remains unclear. Trimming stripped 0 bases from V and 8 bases from J, with 11 bases between. This CDR3 spans 13 amino acids. Germline V gene lookup returns CDR1 SQVTM and CDR2 ANQGSEA. CDR3: CSVEDNSNHEQFF. In nucleotides, the CDR3 is TGCAGCGTTGAAGATAATAGCAACCATGAGCAGTTCTTC.

This clone has just a few counts. The chain links TRBV5-1 to TRBJ2-7; 9 bases agree with TRBD1. The CDR3 runs 14 residues. The trim removed 6 bases at V and 4 bases at J, leaving 8 bases unmatched. Per germline, CDR1 SGHRS and CDR2 YFSETQ. CDR3 DNA sequence: TGCGCCAGCAAGGGACAGGGAATGTGGTACGAGCAGTACTTC. It encodes CASKGQGMWYEQYF.

The genes are TRBV7-6 and TRBJ1-1; possible D gene TRBD1, 6 bases. V lost 5 bases and J lost 4, with 11 bases in between. The CDR3 is 13 residues long. Germline V CDR1 and CDR2: SGHVS, FNYEAQ. Here the CDR3 reads CASSQQGSTEAFF. CDR3 nucleotides: TGTGCCAGCAGCCAACAGGGATCCACTGAAGCTTTCTTT. The variable domain in full, completed from reference TRBV7-6 and TRBJ1-1, reads GAGVSQSPRYKVTKRGQDVALRCDPISGHVSLYWYRQALGQGPEFLTYFNYEAQQDKSGLPNDRFSAERPEGSISTLTIQRTEQRDSAMYRCASSQQGSTEAFFGQGTRLTVV.

The chain couples TRBV19 to TRBJ1-5; TRBD1 aligns across 7 bases. This CDR3 contains 17 residues. The junction had 13 bases not matched to a gene; V was cut back by 5 bases and J by 3 bases. Per the germline V gene, CDR1 is LNHDA and CDR2 is SQIVND (reference sequence). As DNA, the CDR3 is TGTGCCAGTAGTCGCGGACAGGTTAAGGGTTACAATCAGCCCCAGCATTTT. It encodes CASSRGQVKGYNQPQHF.

The chain carries TRBV5-6 and TRBJ2-1, with D perhaps TRBD2 (6 bases). The length of the CDR3 is 15 residues. The germline gives CDR1 SGHDT, CDR2 YYEEEE. Trimming took 2 bases from V and 4 from J, leaving 13 bases between them. CDR3 protein: CASSFGGAGYNEQFF. The CDR3 bases are TGTGCCAGCAGCTTCGGCGGGGCCGGATACAATGAGCAGTTCTTC.

The chain carries TRBV15 and TRBJ1-4, with D hard to call. Looked up from germline, CDR1 is LNHNV and CDR2 is YYDKDF (reference sequence). This CDR3 has 11 residues. V gave up 5 bases and J gave up 5 bases, with 3 bases separating them. CDR3 sequence (DNA): TGTGCCACCAGCCGGAATGAAAAACTGTTTTTT. Translating it yields CATSRNEKLFF.

The rearrangement uses TRBV19 and TRBJ1-4; maybe TRBD1 (5 bases). The CDR3 is 15 amino acids. CDR1 LNHDA and CDR2 SQIVND come from the germline V gene (reference sequence). Trimming cost V 6 bases and J 7 bases, with 18 bases left between them. The CDR3: CASSLKGPGGEKLFF. The DNA of the CDR3 is TGTGCCAGTAGCTTGAAGGGGCCGGGGGGTGAAAAACTGTTTTTT.

The chain recombines TRBV27 with TRBJ2-1; 14 bases fit TRBD2. The trim removed 4 bases at V and 9 bases at J, leaving 8 bases unmatched. This CDR3 is 16 amino acids long. The germline CDR1 and CDR2 sequences are MNHEY and SMNVEV (reference sequence). The DNA of the CDR3 is TGTGCCAGCAGTTGGAGGGGACTAGCGGGAGAGGTTGAGCAGTTCTTC. It translates to CASSWRGLAGEVEQFF.

The J gene is TRBJ2-3, the V gene TRBV15, with TRBD2 matching over 11 bases. Trimming cost V 3 bases and J 0 bases; bases outside gene matches: 2. This CDR3 comprises 16 residues. Germline values: CDR1 LNHNV, CDR2 YYDKDF (reference sequence). The CDR3 spells CATSSRLAGSTDTQYF. In DNA form, the CDR3 reads TGTGCCACCAGCAGTCGACTAGCGGGAAGCACAGATACGCAGTATTTT. Variable domain in full (rest from reference TRBV15 and TRBJ2-3): DAMVIQNPRYQVTQFGKPVTLSCSQTLNHNVMYWYQQKSSQAPKLLFHYYDKDFNNEADTPDNFQSRRPNTSFCFLDIRSPGLGDTAMYLCATSSRLAGSTDTQYFGPGTRLTVL.

The V and J genes are TRBV5-1 and TRBJ2-2; no clear D gene. Germline V gene data show CDR1 as SGHRS and CDR2 as YFSETQ. This CDR3 has 14 amino acids. Trimming stripped 0 bases from V and 4 bases from J, with 7 bases between. Here the CDR3 DNA reads TGCGCCAGCAGCTTGGTGTCTAGCACCGGGGAGCTGTTTTTT. Residues: CASSLVSSTGELFF.

The sample holds one count of this clone. This chain joins TRBV7-2 and TRBJ2-7; no definite D call. The CDR3 is 14 residues long. V was pared by 5 bases and J by 1 base, with 12 bases between. Germline V gene data show CDR1 as SGHTA and CDR2 as FQGNSA. CDR3: CASSLPNFSYEQYF. CDR3 DNA sequence: TGTGCCAGCAGCCTGCCCAATTTTTCCTACGAGCAGTACTTC.

This rearrangement joins TRBV5-6 to TRBJ1-2; a possible D gene is TRBD1 (6 bases). Per germline, CDR1 SGHDT and CDR2 YYEEEE. The V gene lost 2 bases and the J gene lost 8 bases, with 13 bases spanning the gap. The CDR3 consists of 13 residues. In nucleotides, the CDR3 is TGTGCCAGCAGCTTTAACCGACAGGAGGGCTACACCTTC. Amino acids: CASSFNRQEGYTF.

This chain uses TRBV18 with TRBJ1-2, with 9 bases that match TRBD1. The germline CDR1 and CDR2 sequences are KGHSH and LQKENI. This CDR3 region has 15 residues. With V trimmed by 0 bases and J by 9 bases, 8 bases remained unmatched. The CDR3 sequence: CASSPPGTGTRSYTF. The CDR3 DNA reads as TGTGCCAGCTCACCACCGGGGACAGGGACGAGGAGCTACACCTTC.

V is TRBV18 and J is TRBJ2-7, with D possibly matching TRBD2 (5 bases). The length of the CDR3 is 14 residues. Germline values: CDR1 KGHSH, CDR2 LQKENI. Between the trimmed V and J ends, which lost 3 bases and 3 bases, there was a span of 12 bases. CDR3 nucleotide sequence: TGTGCCAGCTCACCCCAGCGGCAGAACTACGAGCAGTACTTC. It specifies CASSPQRQNYEQYF.

CDR3 residues: CASSNLAGGIYNEQFF. The CDR3 nucleotides read TGTGCCAGCAGTAACTTAGCGGGGGGGATTTACAATGAGCAGTTCTTC. J is TRBJ2-1 and V is TRBV6-5; the match to TRBD2 covers 11 bases. The germline V gene has CDR1 MNHEY and CDR2 SVGAGI. V was pared by 5 bases and J by 4 bases, with 7 bases of the junction left unmatched. CDR3 length: 16 residues.

The chain has TRBV7-2 and TRBJ1-4, with a tentative D call TRBD1 (6 bases). V was cut by 5 bases and J by 2 bases, with 12 bases left in between. The V gene's germline CDR1 is SGHTA and CDR2 FQGNSA. CDR3 length: 15 residues. CDR3 loop: CASSQEGGTNEKLFF. The CDR3 bases are TGTGCCAGCAGCCAAGAGGGGGGGACTAATGAAAAACTGTTTTTT.

This chain links TRBV9 with TRBJ1-3; 8 bases align to TRBD1. This CDR3 contains 16 residues. In germline, CDR1 is SGDLS, CDR2 YYNGEE. The J segment lost 2 bases and the V segment lost 3 bases, leaving 7 bases of the junction unmatched. The CDR3 here is CASSALQGGAGNTIYF. CDR3 bases: TGTGCCAGCAGCGCATTACAGGGGGGGGCTGGAAACACCATATATTTT. Together with reference TRBV9 and TRBJ1-3, the CDR3 gives the full variable domain: DSGVTQTPKHLITATGQRVTLRCSPRSGDLSVYWYQQSLDQGLQFLIQYYNGEERAKGNILERFSAQQFPDLHSELNLSSLELGDSALYFCASSALQGGAGNTIYFGEGSWLTVV.

By share, this clone counts as medium-sized (0.01 to 0.1%). Additional DNA sequences in this sample encode the identical CDR3. The chain couples TRBV5-1 to TRBJ1-1, with D perhaps TRBD1 (5 bases). In germline, CDR1 is SGHRS, CDR2 YFSETQ. The length of the CDR3 is 14 residues. Between the trimmed V and J ends, which lost 1 base and 4 bases, there was a span of 11 bases. The CDR3 reads CASSLTGGSTEAFF. The CDR3 DNA reads as TGCGCCAGCAGCTTGACGGGGGGAAGCACTGAAGCTTTCTTT.

This clone was observed a few times. The gene calls are TRBV5-5 and TRBJ1-3; the D gene is possibly TRBD1 (5 bases). This CDR3 comprises 16 residues. V lost 4 bases and J 0 bases, leaving 14 bases between the germline ends. CDR1 SGHKS and CDR2 YYEKEE come from the germline V gene (reference sequence). The DNA for the CDR3 is TGTGCCAGCAGCCATGACCGGGACGACTCTGGAAACACCATATATTTT. It specifies CASSHDRDDSGNTIYF.